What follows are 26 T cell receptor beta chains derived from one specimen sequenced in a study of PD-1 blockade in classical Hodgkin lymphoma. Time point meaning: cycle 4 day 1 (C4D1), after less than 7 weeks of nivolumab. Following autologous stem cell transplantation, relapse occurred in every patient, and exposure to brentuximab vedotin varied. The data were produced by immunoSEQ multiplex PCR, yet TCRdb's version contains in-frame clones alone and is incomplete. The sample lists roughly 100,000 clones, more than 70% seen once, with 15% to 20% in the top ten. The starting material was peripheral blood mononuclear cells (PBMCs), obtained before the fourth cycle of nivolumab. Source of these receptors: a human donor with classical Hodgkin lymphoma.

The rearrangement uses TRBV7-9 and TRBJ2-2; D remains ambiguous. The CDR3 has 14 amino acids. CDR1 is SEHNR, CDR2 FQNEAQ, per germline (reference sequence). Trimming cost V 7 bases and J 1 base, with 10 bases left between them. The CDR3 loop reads CASNLHENTGELFF. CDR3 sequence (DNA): TGTGCCAGCAACCTCCATGAGAACACCGGGGAGCTGTTTTTT.

The chain's CDR3 is CASSLGTGYSNQPQHF. The CDR3, as DNA: TGTGCCAGCAGCTTGGGGACAGGGTATAGCAATCAGCCCCAGCATTTT. The V gene is TRBV13, the J gene TRBJ1-5; TRBD1 matches 9 bases. The germline V gene has CDR1 PRHDT and CDR2 FYEKMQ (reference sequence). Trimming at V came to 3 bases and at J to 0 bases, leaving 3 bases not matched to a gene. The length of the CDR3 is 16 residues.

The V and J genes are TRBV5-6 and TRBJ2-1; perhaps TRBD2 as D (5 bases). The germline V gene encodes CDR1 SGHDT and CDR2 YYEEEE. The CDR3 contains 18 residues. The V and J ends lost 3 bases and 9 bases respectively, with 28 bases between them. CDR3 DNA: TGTGCCAGCAGCTCTATTTGGTTGCGGACTCTAGACAATATTGAGCAGTTCTTC. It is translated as CASSSIWLRTLDNIEQFF. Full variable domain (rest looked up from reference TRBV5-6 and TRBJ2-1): DAGVTQSPTHLIKTRGQQVTLRCSPKSGHDTVSWYQQALGQGPQFIFQYYEEEERQRGNFPDRFSGHQFPNYSSELNVNALLLGDSALYLCASSSIWLRTLDNIEQFFGPGTRLTVL.

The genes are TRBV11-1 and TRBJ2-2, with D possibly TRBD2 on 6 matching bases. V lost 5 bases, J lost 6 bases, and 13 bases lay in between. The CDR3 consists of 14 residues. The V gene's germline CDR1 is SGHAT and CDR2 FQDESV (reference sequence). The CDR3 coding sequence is TGTGCCAGCAGCCCGGGACTCCTGGCCGGGGAGCTGTTTTTT. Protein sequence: CASSPGLLAGELFF.

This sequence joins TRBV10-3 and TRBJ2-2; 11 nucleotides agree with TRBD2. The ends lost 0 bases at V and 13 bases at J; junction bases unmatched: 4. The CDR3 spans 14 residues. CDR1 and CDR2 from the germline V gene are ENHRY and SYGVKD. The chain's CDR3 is CAISESGTSGGLFF. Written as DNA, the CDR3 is TGTGCCATCAGTGAGTCCGGGACTAGCGGTGGGCTGTTTTTT.

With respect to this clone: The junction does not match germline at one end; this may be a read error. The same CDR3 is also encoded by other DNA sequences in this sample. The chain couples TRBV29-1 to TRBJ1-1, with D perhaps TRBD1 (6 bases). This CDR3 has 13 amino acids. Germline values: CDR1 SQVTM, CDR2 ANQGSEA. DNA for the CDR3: TGCAGCGTCGGGCGGGGGCGCGGCACTGAAGCCTTCTTT. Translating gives CSVGRGRGTEAFF. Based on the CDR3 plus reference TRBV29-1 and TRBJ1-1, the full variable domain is SAVISQKPSRDICQRGTSLTIQCQVDSQVTMMFWYRQQPGQSLTLIATANQGSEATYESGFVIDKFPISRPNLTFSTLTVSNMSPEDSSIYLCSVGRGRGTEAFFGQGTRLTVV.

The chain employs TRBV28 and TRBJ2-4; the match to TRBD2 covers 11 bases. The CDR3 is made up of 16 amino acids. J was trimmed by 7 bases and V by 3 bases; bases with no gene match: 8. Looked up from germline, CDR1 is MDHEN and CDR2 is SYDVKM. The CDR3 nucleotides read TGTGCCAGCAGTTTCAGGCTAGCGGGAGGAGGGAACATTCAGTACTTC. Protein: CASSFRLAGGGNIQYF. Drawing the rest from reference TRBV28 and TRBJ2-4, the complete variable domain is DVKVTQSSRYLVKRTGEKVFLECVQDMDHENMFWYRQDPGLGLRLIYFSYDVKMKEKGDIPEGYSVSREKKERFSLILESASTNQTSMYLCASSFRLAGGGNIQYFGAGTRLSVL.

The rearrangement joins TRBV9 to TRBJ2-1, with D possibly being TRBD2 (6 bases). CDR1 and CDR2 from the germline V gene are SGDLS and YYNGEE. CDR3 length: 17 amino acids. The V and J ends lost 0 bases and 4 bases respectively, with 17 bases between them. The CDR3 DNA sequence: TGTGCCAGCAGCGTAGAGGGAGCGGGCTTTACGTACAATGAGCAGTTCTTC. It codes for CASSVEGAGFTYNEQFF.

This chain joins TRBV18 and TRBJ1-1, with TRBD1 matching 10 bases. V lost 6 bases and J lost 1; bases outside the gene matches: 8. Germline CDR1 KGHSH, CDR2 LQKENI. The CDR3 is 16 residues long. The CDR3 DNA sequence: TGTGCCAGCTCTCGACAGGGGGCGACTGGGAACACTGAAGCTTTCTTT. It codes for CASSRQGATGNTEAFF.

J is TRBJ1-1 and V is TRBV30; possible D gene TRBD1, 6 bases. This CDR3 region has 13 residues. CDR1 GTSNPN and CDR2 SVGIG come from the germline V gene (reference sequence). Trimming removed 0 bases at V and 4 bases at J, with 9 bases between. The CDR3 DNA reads TGTGCCTGGAGTGTAGGGGGTGCCACTGAAGCTTTCTTT. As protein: CAWSVGGATEAFF.

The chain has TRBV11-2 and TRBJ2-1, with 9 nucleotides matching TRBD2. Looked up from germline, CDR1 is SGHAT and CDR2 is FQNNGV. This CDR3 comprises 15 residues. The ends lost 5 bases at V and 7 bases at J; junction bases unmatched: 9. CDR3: CASSPVAGVGNEQFF. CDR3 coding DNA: TGTGCCAGCAGCCCCGTAGCGGGAGTAGGTAATGAGCAGTTCTTC.

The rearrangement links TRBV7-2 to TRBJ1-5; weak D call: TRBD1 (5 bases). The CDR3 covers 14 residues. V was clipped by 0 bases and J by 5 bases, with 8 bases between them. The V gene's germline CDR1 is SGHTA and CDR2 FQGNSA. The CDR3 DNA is TGTGCCAGCAGCTTAGCCGGGACGGATCAGCCCCAGCATTTT. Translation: CASSLAGTDQPQHF.

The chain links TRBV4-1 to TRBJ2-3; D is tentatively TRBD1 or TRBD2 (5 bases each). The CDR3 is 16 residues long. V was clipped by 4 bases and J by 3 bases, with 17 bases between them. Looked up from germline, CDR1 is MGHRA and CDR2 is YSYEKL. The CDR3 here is CASSRPGAGSTDTQYF. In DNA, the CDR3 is TGCGCCAGCAGCCGCCCCGGGGCAGGGTCGACAGATACGCAGTATTTT.

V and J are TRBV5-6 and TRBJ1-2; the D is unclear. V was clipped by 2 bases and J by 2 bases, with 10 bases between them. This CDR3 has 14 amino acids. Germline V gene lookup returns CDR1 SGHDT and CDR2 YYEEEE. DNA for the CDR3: TGTGCCAGCAGCTTATGGGCCGACAACTATGGCTACACCTTC. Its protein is CASSLWADNYGYTF.

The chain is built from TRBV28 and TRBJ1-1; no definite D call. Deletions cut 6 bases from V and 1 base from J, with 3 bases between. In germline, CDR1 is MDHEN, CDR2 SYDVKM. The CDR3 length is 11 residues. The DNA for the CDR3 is TGTGCCAGCAGCCGGAACACTGAAGCTTTCTTT. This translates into CASSRNTEAFF.

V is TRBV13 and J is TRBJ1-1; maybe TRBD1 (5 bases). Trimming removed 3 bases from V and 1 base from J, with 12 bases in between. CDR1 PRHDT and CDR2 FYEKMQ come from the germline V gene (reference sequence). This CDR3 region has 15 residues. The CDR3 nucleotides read TGTGCCAGCAGCTTGGGGCCAGAGGGGAACACTGAAGCTTTCTTT. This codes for CASSLGPEGNTEAFF.

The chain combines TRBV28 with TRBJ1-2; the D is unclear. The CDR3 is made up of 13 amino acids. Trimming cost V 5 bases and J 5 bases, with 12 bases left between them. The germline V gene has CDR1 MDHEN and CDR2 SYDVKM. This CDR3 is CASSPDGRYGYTF. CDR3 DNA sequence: TGTGCCAGCAGTCCGGACGGGAGGTATGGCTACACCTTC.

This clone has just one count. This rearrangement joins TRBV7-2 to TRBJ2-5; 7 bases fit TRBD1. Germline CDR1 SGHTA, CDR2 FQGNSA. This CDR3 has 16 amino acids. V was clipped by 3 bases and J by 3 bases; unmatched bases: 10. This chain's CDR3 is CASSLIGTVLKETQYF. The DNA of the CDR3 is TGTGCCAGCAGCTTGATCGGGACAGTTCTTAAAGAGACCCAGTACTTC.

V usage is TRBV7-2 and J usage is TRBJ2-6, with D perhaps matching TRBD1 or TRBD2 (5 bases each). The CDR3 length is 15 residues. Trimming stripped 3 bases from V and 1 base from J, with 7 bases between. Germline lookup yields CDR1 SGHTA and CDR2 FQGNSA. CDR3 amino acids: CASSFGGSGANVLTF. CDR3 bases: TGTGCCAGCAGCTTTGGGGGATCTGGGGCCAACGTCCTGACTTTC.

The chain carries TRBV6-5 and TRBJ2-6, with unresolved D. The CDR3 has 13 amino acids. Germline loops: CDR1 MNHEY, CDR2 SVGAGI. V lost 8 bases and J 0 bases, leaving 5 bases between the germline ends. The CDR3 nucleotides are TGTGCCAGCGCCCTCTCTGGGGCCAACGTCCTGACTTTC. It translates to CASALSGANVLTF.

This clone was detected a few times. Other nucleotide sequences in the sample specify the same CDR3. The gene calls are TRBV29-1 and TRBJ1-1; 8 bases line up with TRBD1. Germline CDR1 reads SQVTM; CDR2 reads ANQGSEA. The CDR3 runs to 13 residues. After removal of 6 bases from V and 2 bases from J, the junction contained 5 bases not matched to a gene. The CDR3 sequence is CSVQGQGNTEAFF. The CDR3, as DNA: TGCAGCGTCCAAGGACAGGGTAACACTGAAGCTTTCTTT.

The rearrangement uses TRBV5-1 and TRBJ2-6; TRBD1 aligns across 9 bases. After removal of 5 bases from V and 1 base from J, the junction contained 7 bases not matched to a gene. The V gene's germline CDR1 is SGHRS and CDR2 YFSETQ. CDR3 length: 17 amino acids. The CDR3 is CASSSGTGPSGANVLTF. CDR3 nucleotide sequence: TGCGCCAGCAGTTCCGGGACAGGGCCTTCTGGGGCCAACGTCCTGACTTTC. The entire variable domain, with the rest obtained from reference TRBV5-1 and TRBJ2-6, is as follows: KAGVTQTPRYLIKTRGQQVTLSCSPISGHRSVSWYQQTPGQGLQFLFEYFSETQRNKGNFPGRFSGRQFSNSRSEMNVSTLELGDSALYLCASSSGTGPSGANVLTFGAGSRLTVL.

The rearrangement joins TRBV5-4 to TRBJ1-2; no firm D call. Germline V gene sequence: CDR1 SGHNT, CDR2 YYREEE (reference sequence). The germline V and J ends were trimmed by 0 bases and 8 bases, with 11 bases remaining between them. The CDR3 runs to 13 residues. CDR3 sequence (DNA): TGTGCCAGCAGCTTGGTCGGTGGTTACGGCTACACCTTC. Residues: CASSLVGGYGYTF.

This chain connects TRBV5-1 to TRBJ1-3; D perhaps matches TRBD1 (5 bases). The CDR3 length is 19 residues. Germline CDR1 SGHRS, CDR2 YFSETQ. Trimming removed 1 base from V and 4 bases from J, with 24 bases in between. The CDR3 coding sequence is TGCGCCAGCAGCTTGCGGCAGGGAGCCACCGGGGGAAGAGGAAACACCATATATTTT. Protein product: CASSLRQGATGGRGNTIYF.

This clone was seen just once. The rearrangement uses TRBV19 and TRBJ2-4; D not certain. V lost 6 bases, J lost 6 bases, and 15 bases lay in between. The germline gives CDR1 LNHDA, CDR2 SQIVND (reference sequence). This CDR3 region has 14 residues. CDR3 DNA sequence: TGTGCCAGTAGATCCGAGCGAGTCTCAAACATTCAGTACTTC. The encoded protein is CASRSERVSNIQYF.

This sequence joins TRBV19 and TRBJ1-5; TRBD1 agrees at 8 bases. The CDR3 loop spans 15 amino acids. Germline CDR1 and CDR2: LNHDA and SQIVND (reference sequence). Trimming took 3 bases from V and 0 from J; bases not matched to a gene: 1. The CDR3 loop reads CASSMTGDSNQPQHF. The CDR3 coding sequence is TGTGCCAGTAGTATGACAGGGGATAGCAATCAGCCCCAGCATTTT.